The TCR beta chain under discussion was sequenced for a study of CD8+ T cells in alopecia areata. Treatment defined: oral pan-JAK inhibitor, 5-10 mg twice daily. Germline-derived CDR1 and CDR2 are SGHVS and FNYEAQ. V was clipped by 5 bases and J by 5 bases, with 19 bases between them. CDR3 length: 15 amino acids. The authors extracted RNA and reverse transcribed it into cDNA as the sequencing template. TCRdb's table, derived via immunoSEQ multiplex PCR, lists solely in-frame clones and lacks some. Seen here are 75,000 to 85,000 clones, about 71% observed once, and the top ten hold around 22%. The origin of this receptor is a human donor with alopecia areata. V and J are TRBV7-6 and TRBJ2-7; tentatively, D is TRBD1 or TRBD2 (5 bases each). Sequencing used CD8+ T cells sorted from blood, obtained at week 24, from a patient treated with tofacitinib. CDR3 in amino acids: CASSPLSEGRHEQYF. CDR3 bases: TGTGCCAGCAGCCCCTTAAGCGAGGGGCGGCACGAGCAGTACTTC.